This T cell receptor beta chain stems from a study of regulatory T cells in long-lasting Graves disease. General study findings and limits: Comparison showed that persistent patients shared more public clonotypes (under 3,000) than new patients (around 1,000).

Building of the TCR beta libraries involved iRepertoire HTBI primers and Arm-PCR of CDR3 regions. As originally analysed: Throughout the samples, researchers identified roughly 59 TRBV and about 15 TRBJ segments. TCRdb re-called the multiplex PCR reads through MiXCR, storing one row per CDR3 protein. The V and J calls were not made by the authors but by TCRdb's processing. The sample has around 450,000 distinct CDR3 sequences, 15% seen once; the top ten hold approximately 7.8%. With regard to this clonotype: The antigen is unknown.

Germline trimming cut 3 bases from V and 9 bases from J; bases unmatched to any gene: 4. This CDR3 spans 14 amino acids. Germline lookup yields CDR1 LNHDA and CDR2 SQIVND (reference sequence). The time point here: newly diagnosed GD, antithyroid drugs for less than 3 months. Preparation of the TCR library used RNA extracted from PBMCs. This sample also appeared in a second study, on T cells in Graves' hyperthyroidism and ophthalmopathy. That source adds: Newly diagnosed hyperthyroidism, duration under 2 months, in patients aged 18 to 65.

The chain combines TRBV19 with TRBJ2-1; 11 nucleotides match TRBD2. This clonotype was sampled from a middle-aged woman with Graves disease. The source was peripheral blood mononuclear cells (PBMCs), collected at new diagnosis, from a patient treated with antithyroid drugs. The DNA of the CDR3 is TGTGCCAGTAGTATTGTAGCGGGAGGGGGTGAGCAGTTCTTC. Translated: CASSIVAGGGEQFF.